The clone carrying this TCR beta chain was seen at least ten times. Its antigen is not identified. TCRdb redid the calling of the 5' RACE reads with MiXCR, one entry per CDR3 protein. The table shows around 300,000 distinct CDR3 sequences, with 9.5% to 13% occurring only once. The length of the CDR3 is 14 residues. With 5 bases removed from V and 6 bases from J, the gap between germline ends came to 13 bases. Germline assignment: CDR1 MDHEN and CDR2 SYDVKM. This sample was included in a study of CD8 T cells in ankylosing spondylitis. Study-wide findings and caveats: Typical of ankylosing spondylitis blood, it appeared, was a TCR beta motif of fewer than 10 highly homologous variants.

The receptor was derived from a female donor with ankylosing spondylitis or in good health (not recorded which). V gene TRBV28 combines with J gene TRBJ1-4; D perhaps matches TRBD1 (5 bases). Sequences were obtained from blood, either unsorted or a sorted T cell fraction (not recorded which). As DNA, the CDR3 is TGTGCCAGCAGTCTACAGGAGGGTTATGAAAAACTGTTTTTT. Translation: CASSLQEGYEKLFF.